This is a list of T cell receptor beta chains from one sample in a study of T cell changes during pregnancy in multiple sclerosis. Profiling relied on immunoSEQ multiplex PCR, and the TCRdb table lists in-frame clones only, not all of them. The repertoire includes about 40,000 clones, about 90% of them detected once, and 0.7% to 1% sits in the top ten. The specimen was CD4+ T cells from peripheral blood mononuclear cells, collected before pregnancy. The receptors originated from a female donor with multiple sclerosis, enrolled in a pregnancy study. Each CDR3 is given with its conserved first and last residue. Fields, in order: V gene, clone size, CDR3 protein. Part of the rows lack a size; the others show once, few, many or a class for expanded clones.

v_gene: TRBV25-1; abundance: NA; CDR3aa: CASRGDYAYEQYF
v_gene: TRBV5-6; abundance: NA; CDR3aa: CASSLAPTGGGGYTF
v_gene: TRBV30; abundance: NA; CDR3aa: CAWSVGTGQKNYEQYF
v_gene: TRBV11-2; abundance: NA; CDR3aa: CASSYSDSLSGNTIYF
v_gene: TRBV5-6; abundance: NA; CDR3aa: CASSFFSENYEQYF
v_gene: TRBV10-3; abundance: NA; CDR3aa: CAISEGAWTGRETQYF
v_gene: TRBV10-3; abundance: NA; CDR3aa: CAINRDRGSEQYF
v_gene: TRBV2; abundance: NA; CDR3aa: CASSGRGRSGNTIYF
v_gene: TRBV5-1; abundance: NA; CDR3aa: CASSLSARTSSGNEQFF
v_gene: TRBV7-2; abundance: NA; CDR3aa: CASSSRGTDKAFF
v_gene: TRBV27; abundance: NA; CDR3aa: CASSSQGSPYEQYF
v_gene: TRBV6-1; abundance: once; CDR3aa: CASSPQALSTGELFF
v_gene: TRBV18; abundance: NA; CDR3aa: CASSSTQGYTEAFF
v_gene: TRBV5-4; abundance: NA; CDR3aa: CASSLTQSPSGRMYEQYF
v_gene: TRBV27; abundance: NA; CDR3aa: CASSYGVGNQPQHF
v_gene: TRBV6-5; abundance: NA; CDR3aa: CASRLRQDSNQPQHF
v_gene: TRBV19; abundance: few; CDR3aa: CASTSDSYGYTF
v_gene: TRBV7-2; abundance: NA; CDR3aa: CAGGRTGGTTDTQYF
v_gene: TRBV6-1; abundance: NA; CDR3aa: CASRPTGSRNQPQHF
v_gene: TRBV11-2; abundance: NA; CDR3aa: CASSLSGTSSRSSYNEQFF
v_gene: TRBV28; abundance: NA; CDR3aa: CASSWTGGEKLFF
v_gene: TRBV4-3; abundance: NA; CDR3aa: CASSPGGPGELFF
v_gene: TRBV7-2; abundance: NA; CDR3aa: CASSHGDRGQFYEQYF
v_gene: TRBV9; abundance: once; CDR3aa: CASSATIPDYGYTF
v_gene: TRBV28; abundance: NA; CDR3aa: CASRSIPGLAGGRPYEQYF
v_gene: TRBV7-8; abundance: NA; CDR3aa: CASSLELARKWEKLFF
v_gene: TRBV27; abundance: NA; CDR3aa: CASSKTAGFANTGELFF
v_gene: TRBV19; abundance: NA; CDR3aa: CASSIAGQGVAGYTF
v_gene: TRBV5-1; abundance: once; CDR3aa: CASSLMGEGFHGQYF
v_gene: TRBV11-3; abundance: NA; CDR3aa: CASSSGTSDFTGELFF
v_gene: TRBV10-3; abundance: NA; CDR3aa: CAISVRQSDEAFF
v_gene: TRBV18; abundance: NA; CDR3aa: CASSPRGVGTNEQFF